This T cell receptor beta chain was identified in a study of cytomegalovirus exposure and HLA in healthy donors. The PCR contained 60 Vbeta and 13 Jbeta primers. Clones were read by immunoSEQ multiplex PCR, and TCRdb kept only the in-frame ones, dropping some. Here the sample table reports about 130,000 clones. This CDR3 has 13 amino acids. From germline, CDR1 is MNHNY and CDR2 SVGAGI (reference sequence). V shed 2 bases and J shed 3 bases, with 7 bases lying between them. This sequence was found in a man between 35 and 55 years old in good health and CMV-seronegative. The source material was PBMCs. The genes are TRBV6-6 and TRBJ1-1; D unresolved. The CDR3 protein is CASSYQSDTEAFF. For the CDR3, the DNA is TGTGCCAGCAGTTACCAGTCCGACACTGAAGCTTTCTTT.